A selection of T cell receptor beta chains follows, all from one sample in a study of cytomegalovirus exposure and HLA in healthy donors. The repertoire was sequenced with immunoSEQ multiplex PCR; TCRdb's copy has only in-frame clones and lacks some. Among over 100,000 clones, approximately 71% were seen once, and the ten largest hold roughly 5.5%. The sequenced sample consisted of PBMCs. These receptors originate from a woman in her 70s in good health and CMV-seropositive. The CDR3 runs from the conserved cysteine through the conserved F or W. The order of the fields is CDR3 protein, CDR3 length, V gene.

CDR3: CASMTGAGGVYEQYF
length: 15
V: TRBV27

CDR3: CASSLGDRVNTEAFF
length: 15
V: TRBV5-1

CDR3: CASSYSTGSNEKLFF
length: 15
V: TRBV6-5

CDR3: CASSQSSGLPYEQYF
length: 15
V: TRBV11-2

CDR3: CASSVQGDYGYTF
length: 13
V: TRBV2

CDR3: CASIDRGSTDTQYF
length: 14
V: TRBV6-1

CDR3: CAWSAGGWGVPTEAFF
length: 16
V: TRBV30

CDR3: CASSLAHGNTEAFF
length: 14
V: TRBV7-6

CDR3: CASSLSGGTEAFF
length: 13
V: TRBV7-9

CDR3: CASSTAGTDNYGYTF
length: 15
V: TRBV27

CDR3: CASFGLAGAPGTQYF
length: 15
V: TRBV27

CDR3: CASSQGGASGGAKTQYF
length: 17
V: TRBV14

CDR3: CASSYGSGGKNYEQYF
length: 16
V: TRBV6-5

CDR3: CASSETGNSPLHF
length: 13
V: TRBV6-1

CDR3: CASSPSGGRSGANVLTF
length: 17
V: TRBV14

CDR3: CASKRESGHNSPLHF
length: 15
V: TRBV6-5

CDR3: CAWSVQANTEAFF
length: 13
V: TRBV30

CDR3: CASRATGGSAFF
length: 12
V: TRBV6-1

CDR3: CASSFRQGSYNEQFF
length: 15
V: TRBV27

CDR3: CASSLVRSPYNEQFF
length: 15
V: TRBV5-1

CDR3: CASRLGSRPQHF
length: 12
V: TRBV6-6

CDR3: CASSEQTLSGNTIYF
length: 15
V: TRBV2

CDR3: CATRQPGTEAFF
length: 12
V: TRBV10-3

CDR3: CASSMVTSPLHF
length: 12
V: TRBV19

CDR3: CAISDPMGGEKLFF
length: 14
V: TRBV10-3

CDR3: CAASGSGEGNSSPLHF
length: 16
V: TRBV15

CDR3: CASSFRDRNTEAFF
length: 14
V: TRBV6-5

CDR3: CASSNTGGNSNQPQHF
length: 16
V: TRBV6-6

CDR3: CASRSTEGGVAYEQYF
length: 16
V: TRBV6-6

CDR3: CASSLDGGSNEKLFF
length: 15
V: TRBV7-9

CDR3: CASSPGQGSSPLHF
length: 14
V: TRBV7-2

CDR3: CASSFNLDRVETQYF
length: 15
V: TRBV11-2

CDR3: CASSRTGSQPQHF
length: 13
V: TRBV19

CDR3: CASSLASGGLNTGELFF
length: 17
V: TRBV11-1

CDR3: CASMGGVRILNTEAFF
length: 16
V: TRBV19

CDR3: CASSLLQGQGESLAFF
length: 16
V: TRBV7-2

CDR3: CAWTPLRRQGSYGYTF
length: 16
V: TRBV30

CDR3: CASSPMGQGFTEAFF
length: 15
V: TRBV7-2

CDR3: CAWSVRTVNTEAFF
length: 14
V: TRBV30

CDR3: CASSWDSKTQYF
length: 12
V: TRBV25-1

CDR3: CAISSGGVGTDTQYF
length: 15
V: TRBV10-3

CDR3: CASSESVGRGINQPQHF
length: 17
V: TRBV2

CDR3: CASSPWGTYTDTQYF
length: 15
V: TRBV18

CDR3: CSVYTGIKAYEQYF
length: 14
V: TRBV29-1

CDR3: CASSLDRVSTGELFF
length: 15
V: TRBV27